A selection of T cell receptor beta chains follows, all from one sample in a study of T-cell reconstitution after alpha-beta-depleted transplantation in children. TCRdb reprocessed the PCR reads with MiXCR, giving one entry per CDR3 protein. Of 330,000 or so distinct CDR3 sequences detected, about 9.5% appear once; the ten largest clones hold approximately 7%. The material was PBMCs, obtained before TCRalphabeta/CD19-depleted stem cell transplant. These receptors all come from a boy younger than two with acute myeloid leukemia, due to receive a stem cell transplant. CDR3s include the opening cysteine and the closing phenylalanine or tryptophan. The order of the fields is D gene, clone size, V gene, J gene, CDR3 protein, CDR3 DNA. D genes are given only for firm matches. Clone size is given for some rows only: seen once, a few or many times, or a class if the clone is expanded.

.	.	TRBV20-1	TRBJ1-3	CSARGQGRRGSDTIYF	TGCAGTGCTAGAGGTCAGGGGAGGAGAGGTTCGGACACCATATATTTT
.	many	TRBV12-3/TRBV12-4	TRBJ2-7	CASSLGTHYEQYF	TGTGCCAGCAGTTTGGGGACCCACTACGAGCAGTACTTC
.	many	TRBV4-3	TRBJ2-7	CASSQDSVSAGIRNEQYF	TGCGCCAGCAGCCAAGACAGTGTGTCGGCAGGGATTAGGAACGAGCAGTACTTC
.	many	TRBV29-1	TRBJ1-1	CSVELIEAFF	TGCAGCGTGGAGTTGATCGAGGCTTTCTTT
.	few	TRBV29-1	TRBJ1-1	CSVGGPTEAFF	TGCAGCGTTGGGGGGCCCACTGAAGCTTTCTTT
.	many	TRBV12-3/TRBV12-4	TRBJ2-2	CASRGGGRTGELFF	TGTGCCAGCAGAGGAGGAGGGAGGACCGGGGAGCTGTTTTTT
.	few	TRBV30	TRBJ1-2	CAWKGLLGAGDYGYTF	TGTGCCTGGAAGGGCCTTTTAGGGGCAGGGGACTATGGCTACACCTTC
TRBD1	many	TRBV28	TRBJ1-1	CASSPGTGRSAFF	TGTGCCAGCAGTCCCGGGACAGGGCGGTCCGCTTTCTTT
.	.	TRBV19	TRBJ2-1	CASSIDFGLSSYNEQFF	TGTGCCAGTAGTATAGATTTCGGCCTGAGCTCCTACAATGAGCAGTTCTTC
.	few	TRBV6-5	TRBJ2-7	CASSYRLGSFYEQYF	TGTGCCAGCAGTTACAGGCTAGGCTCTTTTTACGAGCAGTACTTC
TRBD2	few	TRBV11-2	TRBJ2-5	CASSSLTSGKETQYF	TGTGCCAGCAGCTCCTTGACTAGCGGGAAGGAGACCCAGTACTTC
.	.	TRBV12-3/TRBV12-4	TRBJ2-1	CASSLYPDNEQFF	TGTGCCAGCAGTTTATACCCCGACAATGAGCAGTTCTTC
.	many	TRBV7-2	TRBJ1-2	CASSLGTNNYGYTF	TGTGCCAGCAGCTTAGGGACAAATAACTATGGCTACACCTTC
.	many	TRBV12-3/TRBV12-4	TRBJ1-3	CASSFELRNTIYF	TGTGCCAGCAGTTTTGAGTTACGAAACACCATATATTTT
TRBD1	many	TRBV7-8	TRBJ1-1	CASSARQGRGGEAFF	TGTGCCAGCAGCGCCAGACAGGGCCGGGGTGGTGAAGCTTTCTTT
.	many	TRBV28	TRBJ1-2	CASSLGQEPIYGYTF	TGTGCCAGCAGTTTAGGGCAGGAGCCTATTTATGGCTACACCTTC
TRBD1	many	TRBV20-1	TRBJ1-3	CSAWTGRRNTIYF	TGCAGTGCGTGGACAGGGAGGAGAAACACCATATATTTT
.	many	TRBV28	TRBJ2-4	CASRREFGGRNIQYF	TGTGCCAGTCGCAGAGAGTTCGGGGGAAGAAACATTCAGTACTTC
.	many	TRBV12-3/TRBV12-4	TRBJ1-4	CASSPITASYEKLFF	TGTGCCAGCAGTCCGATAACAGCGAGCTATGAAAAACTGTTTTTT
.	few	TRBV20-1	TRBJ2-2	CSARGVNTGELFF	TGCAGTGCTAGGGGAGTGAACACCGGGGAGCTGTTTTTT
TRBD2	few	TRBV7-3	TRBJ2-1	CASSDGLADEQFF	TGTGCCAGCAGCGACGGACTAGCGGATGAGCAGTTCTTC
.	many	TRBV7-9	TRBJ2-4	CASSLEAGRTKNIQYF	TGTGCCAGCAGCTTAGAGGCAGGGAGAACCAAAAACATTCAGTACTTC
TRBD1	many	TRBV20-1	TRBJ1-5	CSARSGGRWNNQPQHF	TGCAGTGCTAGGTCAGGGGGCCGATGGAACAATCAGCCCCAGCATTTT
TRBD1	many	TRBV6-5	TRBJ1-6	CASSSDRGKSYNSPLHF	TGTGCCAGCAGTTCAGACAGGGGAAAATCCTATAATTCACCCCTCCACTTT
.	many	TRBV18	TRBJ2-3	CASSPRHSSDTQYF	TGTGCCAGCTCCCCCCGGCACTCGTCGGATACGCAGTATTTT
TRBD2	many	TRBV4-2	TRBJ2-1	CASSQRLGLAGPYNEQFF	TGTGCCAGCAGCCAACGCCTCGGGCTAGCGGGGCCTTACAATGAGCAGTTCTTC
TRBD2	many	TRBV9	TRBJ2-2	CASKSGTNTGELFF	TGTGCCAGCAAAAGCGGGACGAACACCGGGGAGCTGTTTTTT
TRBD1	few	TRBV20-1	TRBJ2-2	CSAPDTGTGAGELFF	TGCAGTGCTCCCGATACCGGGACAGGGGCTGGGGAGCTGTTTTTT
.	once	TRBV6-2/TRBV6-3	TRBJ1-5	CASSYQQGGQPQHF	TGTGCCAGCAGTTACCAACAGGGAGGTCAGCCCCAGCATTTT
.	many	TRBV11-2	TRBJ1-6	CASSATGAGSPLHF	TGTGCCAGCAGCGCAACGGGGGCAGGTTCACCCCTCCACTTT
.	.	TRBV2	TRBJ2-2	CASQGGSGTGELFF	TGTGCCAGCCAGGGGGGGAGTGGCACCGGGGAGCTGTTTTTT
.	many	TRBV20-1	TRBJ1-1	CSARSPGEAEAFF	TGCAGTGCTAGATCCCCAGGGGAGGCTGAAGCTTTCTTT
.	few	TRBV20-1	TRBJ2-1	CSAPPWGRDYNEQFF	TGCAGTGCCCCCCCCTGGGGGCGGGACTACAATGAGCAGTTCTTC
.	many	TRBV5-1	TRBJ2-7	CASSWEPGQAYEQYF	TGCGCCAGCAGCTGGGAACCCGGACAAGCCTACGAGCAGTACTTC
TRBD1	many	TRBV7-3	TRBJ1-6	CASSAGQYNSPLHF	TGTGCCAGCAGTGCGGGACAGTATAATTCACCCCTCCACTTT
.	many	TRBV9	TRBJ1-6	CASSPRPDSYNSPLHF	TGTGCCAGCAGCCCCCGACCAGACAGCTATAATTCACCCCTCCACTTT
.	.	TRBV7-2	TRBJ2-3	CASSLVGDPGTDTQYF	TGTGCCAGCAGCTTAGTCGGTGACCCCGGCACAGATACGCAGTATTTT
.	many	TRBV7-2	TRBJ1-1	CASSLFTANTEAFF	TGTGCCAGCAGCTTATTTACAGCGAACACTGAAGCTTTCTTT
TRBD1	few	TRBV6-2/TRBV6-3	TRBJ1-2	CASSPGDRRDGYTF	TGTGCCAGCAGTCCGGGGGACAGGCGTGATGGCTACACCTTC
.	many	TRBV7-2	TRBJ2-5	CASSLIGTPKYF	TGTGCCAGCAGCCTGATTGGGACTCCCAAGTACTTC
TRBD1	many	TRBV27	TRBJ1-2	CASSLYGTGYYGYTF	TGTGCCAGCAGTTTATACGGGACAGGATACTATGGCTACACCTTC
TRBD1	.	TRBV13	TRBJ2-7	CVSSFSAQGARYEQYF	TGTGTCAGCAGCTTTAGCGCACAGGGGGCGAGATACGAGCAGTACTTC
.	many	TRBV28	TRBJ1-3	CASSPPNRAGNTIYF	TGTGCCAGCAGTCCTCCTAACAGGGCCGGAAACACCATATATTTT
.	few	TRBV19	TRBJ2-4	CASSPGGLAGIQYF	TGTGCCAGTAGTCCCGGTGGCCTCGCGGGCATTCAGTACTTC
.	many	TRBV6-5	TRBJ2-3	CASSYRGTTDTQYF	TGTGCCAGCAGTTACAGGGGTACCACAGATACGCAGTATTTT